The 6 T cell receptor beta chains given below trace back to one sample, sequenced in a study of T cells in Graves' hyperthyroidism and ophthalmopathy. TCR beta CDR3 regions were amplified from RNA transcripts. In the first-round RT-PCR of the TCR CDR3, the HTBI primer set was used. TCRdb passed the multiplex PCR reads through MiXCR, listing each CDR3 protein once. The sample carries around 340,000 distinct CDR3 sequences, 18% recorded once. The sequenced material came from blood. These receptors were collected from a woman in her forties or fifties with Graves' hyperthyroidism.

This clonotype showed up many times. The genes are TRBV30 and TRBJ1-6, with TRBD1 matching 9 bases. This CDR3 comprises 13 residues. Trimming removed 6 bases from V and 4 bases from J; junction bases left unmatched: 1. Germline CDR1 GTSNPN, CDR2 SVGIG (reference sequence). The CDR3 DNA sequence: TGTGCCTGTGGACAGGGGTATAATTCACCCCTCCACTTT. This codes for CACGQGYNSPLHF.

J is TRBJ1-4 and V is TRBV6-1; the D is unclear. Between the trimmed V and J ends, which lost 7 bases and 0 bases, there was a span of 18 bases. This CDR3 is built from 17 residues. Germline V gene data show CDR1 as MNHNS and CDR2 as SASEGT. DNA of the CDR3: TGTGCCAGCAAGAGAGTGAGTTCGAGTGCAACTAATGAAAAACTGTTTTTT. Encoded protein: CASKRVSSSATNEKLFF.

This clonotype has ten or more counts. The gene calls are TRBV14 and TRBJ2-1, with D possibly being TRBD1 (8 bases). V was clipped by 3 bases and J by 9 bases, with 24 bases between them. The germline gives CDR1 SGHDN, CDR2 FVKESK. CDR3 length: 17 amino acids. The CDR3: CASSQGRAGTGEGEQFF. CDR3 sequence (DNA): TGTGCCAGCAGCCAGGGCCGAGCGGGGACAGGAGAGGGTGAGCAGTTCTTC.

This clonotype was picked up many times. The V and J genes are TRBV3-1 and TRBJ2-5, with 11 bases fitting TRBD1. CDR3 length: 14 amino acids. V was pared by 4 bases and J by 4 bases, with 2 bases of the junction left unmatched. CDR1 and CDR2 (germline): LGHDT, YNNKEL (reference sequence). CDR3 amino acids: CASSRTGGRETQYF. CDR3 bases: TGTGCCAGCAGCCGGACAGGGGGCAGAGAGACCCAGTACTTC.

This sequence joins TRBV4-1 and TRBJ2-7; D is perhaps TRBD1 or TRBD2 (5 bases each). Germline V gene sequence: CDR1 MGHRA, CDR2 YSYEKL. V lost 0 bases to trimming and J lost 3 bases, with 12 bases between them. The CDR3 is 15 amino acids. CDR3 protein: CASSQEVGAGYEQYF. The CDR3 bases are TGCGCCAGCAGCCAAGAAGTCGGGGCTGGCTACGAGCAGTACTTC.

This clonotype appeared a few times. As DNA, the CDR3 is TGTGCCAGCACCCAATGGGTGGGCGGCGGGGAGCTGTTTTTT. This encodes CASTQWVGGGELFF. The V and J genes are TRBV6-1 and TRBJ2-2; no clear D gene. Looked up from germline, CDR1 is MNHNS and CDR2 is SASEGT. The CDR3 is 14 residues long. V lost 7 bases and J 7 bases, leaving 16 bases between the germline ends.